The clone carrying this T cell receptor beta chain appeared once. Its antigen is not known. This record comes from a study of cytomegalovirus exposure and HLA in healthy donors. Findings and caveats of the study: The study labeled 170 or so TCR beta chains cytomegalovirus-associated. In vitro experiments confirmed that a few CMV-associated chains were specific for CMV antigens. Among TCR sequences, most were rare, though some public TCRs appeared in many donors.

The donors were part of the validation cohort of roughly 130 subjects. That cohort was separate from the first cohort, which comprised 700 or so subjects. Libraries were prepared by immunoSEQ multiplex PCR; TCRdb keeps only in-frame clonotypes and omits some of them. The sample lists some 140,000 clones, around 85% occurring once. The sequenced sample was PBMCs. This sequence was found in a man aged 18 to 29 in good health and CMV-seronegative.

CDR3 sequence: CASSKTDSHYGYTF. The DNA of the CDR3 is TGTGCCAGCAGCAAAACGGACAGCCACTATGGCTACACCTTC. The chain is built from TRBV6-6 and TRBJ1-2; a weak D match, TRBD1 (6 bases). This CDR3 comprises 14 residues. Per the germline V gene, CDR1 is MNHNY and CDR2 is SVGAGI (reference sequence). V was pared by 6 bases and J by 3 bases, with 14 bases between.